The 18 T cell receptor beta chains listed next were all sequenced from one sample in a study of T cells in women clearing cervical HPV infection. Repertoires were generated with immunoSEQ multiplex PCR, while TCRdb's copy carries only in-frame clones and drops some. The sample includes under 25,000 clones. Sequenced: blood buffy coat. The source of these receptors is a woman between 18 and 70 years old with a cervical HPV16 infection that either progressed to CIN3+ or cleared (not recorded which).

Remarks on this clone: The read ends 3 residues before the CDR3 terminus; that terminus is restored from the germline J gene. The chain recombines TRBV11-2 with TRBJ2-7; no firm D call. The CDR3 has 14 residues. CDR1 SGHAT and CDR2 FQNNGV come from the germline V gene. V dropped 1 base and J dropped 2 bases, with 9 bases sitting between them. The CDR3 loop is CASSLVQLPYEQYF. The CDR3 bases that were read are TGTGCCAGCAGCTTAGTACAGCTCCCCTACGAG.

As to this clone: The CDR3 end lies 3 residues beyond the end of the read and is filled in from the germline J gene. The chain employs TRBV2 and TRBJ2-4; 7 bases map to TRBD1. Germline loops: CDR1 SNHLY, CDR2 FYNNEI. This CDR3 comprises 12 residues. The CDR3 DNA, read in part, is TGTGCCAGCAGAGACAGGGCAGATGGT. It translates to CASRDRADG. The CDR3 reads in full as CASRDRADGQYF.

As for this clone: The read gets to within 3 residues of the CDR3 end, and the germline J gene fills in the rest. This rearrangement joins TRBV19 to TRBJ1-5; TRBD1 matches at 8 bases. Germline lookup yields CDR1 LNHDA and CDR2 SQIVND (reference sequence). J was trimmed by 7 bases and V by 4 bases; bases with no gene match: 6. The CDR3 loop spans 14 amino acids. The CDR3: CASSTGQGGQPQHF. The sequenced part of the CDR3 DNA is TGTGCCAGTAGTACTGGACAGGGAGGCCAGCCC.

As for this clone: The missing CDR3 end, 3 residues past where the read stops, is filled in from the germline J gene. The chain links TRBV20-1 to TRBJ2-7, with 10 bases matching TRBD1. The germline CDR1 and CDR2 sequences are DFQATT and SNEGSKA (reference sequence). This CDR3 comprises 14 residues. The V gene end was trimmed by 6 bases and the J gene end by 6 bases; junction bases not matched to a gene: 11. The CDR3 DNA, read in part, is TGCAGTGCAAACGACAGGGGGCTATTCGGCGAG. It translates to CSANDRGLFGE. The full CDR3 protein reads CSANDRGLFGEQYF.

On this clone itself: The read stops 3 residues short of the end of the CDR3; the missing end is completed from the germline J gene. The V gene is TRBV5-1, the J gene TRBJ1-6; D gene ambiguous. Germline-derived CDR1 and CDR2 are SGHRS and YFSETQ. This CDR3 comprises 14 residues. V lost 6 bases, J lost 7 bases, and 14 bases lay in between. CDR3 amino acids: CASTLGGGNSPLHF. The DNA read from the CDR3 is TGCGCCAGCACCCTGGGTGGCGGGAATTCACCC.

Incomplete CDR3 DNA: TGCAGCGTTGAAGGTGGCTCCGGGGGGGCG. This translates into CSVEGGSGGA. The CDR3, in full, reads CSVEGGSGGAQYF. The chain uses TRBV29-1 and TRBJ2-3; the match to TRBD2 covers 8 bases. The read terminates 3 residues ahead of where the CDR3 ends, so the germline J gene completes it. This CDR3 has 13 amino acids. Germline V CDR1 and CDR2: SQVTM, ANQGSEA.

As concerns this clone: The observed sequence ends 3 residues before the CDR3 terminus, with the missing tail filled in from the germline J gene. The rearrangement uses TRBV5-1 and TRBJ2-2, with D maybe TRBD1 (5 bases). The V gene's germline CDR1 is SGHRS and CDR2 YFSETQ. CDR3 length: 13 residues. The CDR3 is CASSQAGANVLFF. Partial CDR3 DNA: TGCGCCAGCAGTCAGGCTGGGGCCAACGTG.

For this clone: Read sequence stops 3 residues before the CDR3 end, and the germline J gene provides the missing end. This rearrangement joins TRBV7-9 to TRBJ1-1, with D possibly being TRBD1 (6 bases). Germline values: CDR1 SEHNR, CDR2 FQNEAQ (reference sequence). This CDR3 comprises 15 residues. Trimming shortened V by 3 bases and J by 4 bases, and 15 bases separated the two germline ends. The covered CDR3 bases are TGTGCCAGCAGCTTGGCAAGCACAGGGCCCACTGAA. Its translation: CASSLASTGPTE. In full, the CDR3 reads CASSLASTGPTEAFF.

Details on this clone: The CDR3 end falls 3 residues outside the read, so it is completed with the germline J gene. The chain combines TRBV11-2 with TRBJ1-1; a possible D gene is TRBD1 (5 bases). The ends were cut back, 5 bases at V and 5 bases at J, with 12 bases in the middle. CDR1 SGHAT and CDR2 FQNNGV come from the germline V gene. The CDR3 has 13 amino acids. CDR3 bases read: TGTGCCAGCAGCCCCCCCCCAGGGACTGAA. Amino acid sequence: CASSPPPGTE. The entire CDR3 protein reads CASSPPPGTEAFF.

The DNA read from the CDR3 is TGTGCCAGCAGTTTCCTGGACAGCAGGGGAATATACGGT. It translates to CASSFLDSRGIYG. The whole CDR3 sequence reads CASSFLDSRGIYGQYF. This sequence joins TRBV6-2 or TRBV6-3 and TRBJ2-4, with D perhaps matching TRBD1 (6 bases). Read coverage stops 3 residues before the CDR3 terminus; the germline J gene supplies the remainder. Germline assignment: CDR1 MNHEY and CDR2 SVGEGT. The CDR3 length is 16 residues.

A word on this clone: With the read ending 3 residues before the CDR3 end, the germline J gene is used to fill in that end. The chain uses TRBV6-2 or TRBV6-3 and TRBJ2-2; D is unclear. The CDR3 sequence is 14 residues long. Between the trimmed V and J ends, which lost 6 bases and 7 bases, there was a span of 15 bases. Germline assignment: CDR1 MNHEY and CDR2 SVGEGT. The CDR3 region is CASRTRLLGGELFF. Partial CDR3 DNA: TGTGCCAGCAGAACCAGGCTTTTGGGCGGGGAG.

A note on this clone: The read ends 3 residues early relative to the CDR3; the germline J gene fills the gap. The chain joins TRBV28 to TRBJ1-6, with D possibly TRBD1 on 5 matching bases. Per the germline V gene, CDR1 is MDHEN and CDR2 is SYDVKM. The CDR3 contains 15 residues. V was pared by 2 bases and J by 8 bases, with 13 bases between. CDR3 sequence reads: CASSLEGPGDSPLHF. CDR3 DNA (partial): TGTGCCAGCAGTTTAGAGGGGCCAGGAGATTCACCC. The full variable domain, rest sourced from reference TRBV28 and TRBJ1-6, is DVKVTQSSRYLVKRTGEKVFLECVQDMDHENMFWYRQDPGLGLRLIYFSYDVKMKEKGDIPEGYSVSREKKERFSLILESASTNQTSMYLCASSLEGPGDSPLHFGNGTRLTVT.

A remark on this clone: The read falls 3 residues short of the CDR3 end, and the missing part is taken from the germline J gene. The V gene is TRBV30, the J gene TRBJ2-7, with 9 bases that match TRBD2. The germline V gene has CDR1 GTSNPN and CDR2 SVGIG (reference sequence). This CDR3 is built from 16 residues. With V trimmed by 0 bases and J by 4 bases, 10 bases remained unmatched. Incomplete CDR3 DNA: TGTGCCTGGAGTGTATCAGGTGCGGGGGGGCAATACGAG. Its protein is CAWSVSGAGGQYE. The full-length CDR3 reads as CAWSVSGAGGQYEQYF.

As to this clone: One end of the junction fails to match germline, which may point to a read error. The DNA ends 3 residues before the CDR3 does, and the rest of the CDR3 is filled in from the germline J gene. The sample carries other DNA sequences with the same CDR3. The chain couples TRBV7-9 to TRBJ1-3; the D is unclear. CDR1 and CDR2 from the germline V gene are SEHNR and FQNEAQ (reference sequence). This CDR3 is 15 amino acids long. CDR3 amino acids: CASSLRGPKGNTIYF. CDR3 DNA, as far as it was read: TGTGCCAGCAGCTTACGCGGCCCCAAAGGAAACACG.

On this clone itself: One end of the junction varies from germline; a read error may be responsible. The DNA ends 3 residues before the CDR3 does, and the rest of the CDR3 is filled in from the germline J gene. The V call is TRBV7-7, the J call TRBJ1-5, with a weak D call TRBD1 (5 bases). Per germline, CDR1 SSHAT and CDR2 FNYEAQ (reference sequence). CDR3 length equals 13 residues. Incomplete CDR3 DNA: TGTGCTAGCAGCCGAGACAGAGATCAGCCC. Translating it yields CASSRDRDQP. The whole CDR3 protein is CASSRDRDQPQHF.

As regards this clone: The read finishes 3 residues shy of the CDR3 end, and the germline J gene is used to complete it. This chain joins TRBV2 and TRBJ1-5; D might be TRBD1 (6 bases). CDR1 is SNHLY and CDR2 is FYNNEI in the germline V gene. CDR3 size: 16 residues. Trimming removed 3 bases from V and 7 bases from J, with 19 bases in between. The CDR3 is CASSDWAGVEGQPQHF. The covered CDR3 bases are TGTGCCAGCAGTGACTGGGCAGGGGTAGAGGGCCAGCCC.

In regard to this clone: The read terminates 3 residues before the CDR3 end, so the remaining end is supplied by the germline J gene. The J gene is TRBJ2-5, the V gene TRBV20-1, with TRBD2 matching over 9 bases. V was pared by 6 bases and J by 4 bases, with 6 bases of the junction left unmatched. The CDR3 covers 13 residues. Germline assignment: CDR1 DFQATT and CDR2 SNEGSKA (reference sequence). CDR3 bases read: TGCAGTGCGGGGCGGGGGGGCGGAGAGACC. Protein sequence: CSAGRGGGET. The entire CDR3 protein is CSAGRGGGETQYF.

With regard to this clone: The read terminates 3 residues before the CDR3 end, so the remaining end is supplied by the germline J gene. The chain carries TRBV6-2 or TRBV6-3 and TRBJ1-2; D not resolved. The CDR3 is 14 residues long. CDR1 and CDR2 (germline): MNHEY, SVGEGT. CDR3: CASSYTELLPDYTF. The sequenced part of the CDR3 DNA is TGTGCCAGCAGTTACACCGAACTACTCCCCGAC.